One sample yielded the 7 T cell receptor beta chains listed below, sequenced in a study of T cells in placental villitis. Sequencing used immunoSEQ v4. Produced via immunoSEQ multiplex PCR; TCRdb's table is partial and in-frame only. The profile covers around 3,100 clones, with more than 65% appearing a single time and 15% to 20% taken by the ten largest. Sequenced input: placental tissue containing maternal and fetal cells. Source of these receptors: a human patient with infectious villitis; the placental T cells may come from both mother and fetus.

V and J are TRBV7-9 and TRBJ2-2; 11 nucleotides align to TRBD2. V was pared by 6 bases and J by 1 base, with 1 base of the junction left unmatched. Germline V gives CDR1 SEHNR, CDR2 FQNEAQ (reference sequence). This CDR3 is 15 amino acids long. CDR3 residues: CASRTSGKNTGELFF. CDR3 sequence (DNA): TGTGCCAGCAGGACTAGCGGGAAGAACACCGGGGAGCTGTTTTTT.

The V and J genes are TRBV5-6 and TRBJ1-2; D is unresolved. Germline CDR1 SGHDT, CDR2 YYEEEE. The CDR3 sequence is 14 residues long. V was pared by 2 bases and J by 1 base, with 9 bases between. CDR3 nucleotides: TGTGCCAGCAGCTTAGGAAACAATAACTATGGCTACACCTTC. Translation gives CASSLGNNNYGYTF.

The chain links TRBV4-1 to TRBJ2-1, with 7 nucleotides matching TRBD2. J gave up 9 bases and V 1 base, and 0 bases lay outside the gene matches. CDR3 length equals 12 residues. Per germline, CDR1 MGHRA and CDR2 YSYEKL. CDR3 region: CASSQAGGEQFF. As DNA, the CDR3 is TGCGCCAGCAGCCAAGCGGGGGGTGAGCAGTTCTTC.

J is TRBJ1-5 and V is TRBV21-1; the table gives TRBD1 as D, unverified against the DNA. TRBV21-1 is an annotated pseudogene. The CDR3 extends over 14 amino acids. CDR3 coding DNA: TGTGCCAGCAGCAACCCCGCAGGGTATCAGCCCCAGCATTTT. It codes for CASSNPAGYQPQHF.

Comment on this clone: Just one base apart from a much larger clone, this may be a read error. The J gene is TRBJ2-5, the V gene TRBV1; the table's D call TRBD2 went unverified against the DNA. TRBV1 is classified as a pseudogene. CDR3 length equals 14 residues. CDR3 protein: CTSTLAGGPKTQYF. DNA for the CDR3: TGCACCAGCACCTTAGCGGGGGGGCCAAAGACCCAGTACTTC.

The V call is TRBV5-6, the J call TRBJ2-2; D call uncertain. V gave up 1 base and J gave up 6 bases, with 1 base separating them. Germline loops: CDR1 SGHDT, CDR2 YYEEEE. This CDR3 has 11 residues. The CDR3 DNA reads TGTGCCAGCAGCTTGTCCGGGGAGCTGTTTTTT. Its protein is CASSLSGELFF. The complete variable domain, with remaining parts taken from reference TRBV5-6 and TRBJ2-2, reads DAGVTQSPTHLIKTRGQQVTLRCSPKSGHDTVSWYQQALGQGPQFIFQYYEEEERQRGNFPDRFSGHQFPNYSSELNVNALLLGDSALYLCASSLSGELFFGEGSRLTVL.

Sample share makes this clone large. The chain uses TRBV27 and TRBJ1-2; no firm D call. Germline CDR1 is MNHEY and CDR2 is SMNVEV (reference sequence). V shed 2 bases and J shed 0 bases, with 4 bases lying between them. The CDR3 extends over 13 amino acids. DNA for the CDR3: TGTGCCAGCAGTTTAGAATCTAACTATGGCTACACCTTC. It specifies CASSLESNYGYTF.